This record concerns one T cell receptor (beta chain) sequence. Its antigen is unidentified. Each of the donors had 9 to 10 milliliters of peripheral blood drawn into EDTA-treated Vacutainer tubes. CDR1 is DFQATT and CDR2 is SNEGSKA in the germline V gene (reference sequence). Trimming cost V 5 bases and J 4 bases; bases outside gene matches: 11. This CDR3 is built from 15 residues. The data were taken from a study of blood T cells in healthy people across ages. A J-beta primer mix and a sample-barcoded 5' primer were used in a second PCR of about 7 to 12 cycles. MiXCR, applied by TCRdb to the 5' RACE reads, yields one record per CDR3 protein. The sample includes around 800,000 distinct CDR3 sequences, 46% of them seen just once. Overall study results and limits: Bulk PBMC profiling left naive and antigen-experienced comparisons inconclusive. The donors' CMV status was not determined, possibly confounding changes in expanded clonotypes.

The chain couples TRBV20-1 to TRBJ2-3; 8 positions agree with TRBD2. This sequence originates from an elderly man in good health. Sequencing used blood. The CDR3 sequence: CSAVRTSPQADTQYF. The CDR3 DNA is TGCAGTGCTGTACGGACTAGCCCTCAGGCAGATACGCAGTATTTT.